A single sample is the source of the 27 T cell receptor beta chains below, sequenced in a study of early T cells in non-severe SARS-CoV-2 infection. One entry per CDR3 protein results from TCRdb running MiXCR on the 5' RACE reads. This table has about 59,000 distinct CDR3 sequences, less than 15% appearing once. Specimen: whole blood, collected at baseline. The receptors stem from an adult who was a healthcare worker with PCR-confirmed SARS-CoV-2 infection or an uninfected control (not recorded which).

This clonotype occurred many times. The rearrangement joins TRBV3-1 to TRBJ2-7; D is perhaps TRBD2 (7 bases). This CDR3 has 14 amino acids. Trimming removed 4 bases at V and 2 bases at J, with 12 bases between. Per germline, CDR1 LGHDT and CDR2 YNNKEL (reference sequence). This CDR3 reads CASSPSGTTYEQYF. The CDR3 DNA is TGTGCCAGCAGCCCAAGCGGGACAACCTACGAGCAGTACTTC.

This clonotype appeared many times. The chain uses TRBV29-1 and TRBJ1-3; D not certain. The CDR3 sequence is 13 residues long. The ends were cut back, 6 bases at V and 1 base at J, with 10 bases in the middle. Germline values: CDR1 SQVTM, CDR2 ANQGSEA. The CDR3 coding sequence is TGCAGCGTCGCCGACTCGTCTGGAAACACCATATATTTT. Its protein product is CSVADSSGNTIYF.

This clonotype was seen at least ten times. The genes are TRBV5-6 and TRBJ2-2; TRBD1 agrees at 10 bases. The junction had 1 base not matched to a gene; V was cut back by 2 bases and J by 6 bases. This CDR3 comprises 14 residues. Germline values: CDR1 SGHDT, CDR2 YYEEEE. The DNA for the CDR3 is TGTGCCAGCAGCTTCGGACAGGGGGCCGGGGAGCTGTTTTTT. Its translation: CASSFGQGAGELFF.

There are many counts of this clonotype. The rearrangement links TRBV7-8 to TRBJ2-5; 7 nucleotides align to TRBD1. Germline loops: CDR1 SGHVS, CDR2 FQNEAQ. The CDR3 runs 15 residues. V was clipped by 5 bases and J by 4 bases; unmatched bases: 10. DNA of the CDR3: TGTGCCAGCAGCCCCCACAGGGGTGAAGGAGAGACCCAGTACTTC. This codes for CASSPHRGEGETQYF.

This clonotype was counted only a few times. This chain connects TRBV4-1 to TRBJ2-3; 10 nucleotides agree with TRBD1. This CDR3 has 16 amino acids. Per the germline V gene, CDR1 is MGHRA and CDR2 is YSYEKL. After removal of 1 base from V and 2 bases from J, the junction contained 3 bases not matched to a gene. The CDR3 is CASSQGDRGPTDTQYF. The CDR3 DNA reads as TGCGCCAGCAGCCAAGGGGACAGGGGCCCCACAGATACGCAGTATTTT.

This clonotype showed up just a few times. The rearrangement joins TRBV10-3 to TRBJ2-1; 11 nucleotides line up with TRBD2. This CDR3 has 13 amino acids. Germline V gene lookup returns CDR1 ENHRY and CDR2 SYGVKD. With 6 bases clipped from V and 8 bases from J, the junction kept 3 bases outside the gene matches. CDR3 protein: CAISPGLADEQFF. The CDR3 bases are TGTGCCATCAGCCCGGGACTAGCGGATGAGCAGTTCTTC.

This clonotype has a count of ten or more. In DNA form, the CDR3 reads TGTGCCAGCAGCTTAGTACAGCACAATGAGCAGTTCTTC. It codes for CASSLVQHNEQFF. The chain recombines TRBV7-9 with TRBJ2-1, with D unresolved. This CDR3 spans 13 amino acids. Deletions cut 1 base from V and 5 bases from J, with 6 bases between. The germline V gene encodes CDR1 SEHNR and CDR2 FQNEAQ (reference sequence).

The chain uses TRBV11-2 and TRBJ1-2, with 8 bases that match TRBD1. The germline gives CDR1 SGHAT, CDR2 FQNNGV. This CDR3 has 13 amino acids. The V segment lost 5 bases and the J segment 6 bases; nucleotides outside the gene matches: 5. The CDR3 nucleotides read TGTGCCAGCAGCGAGCGACAGGGGCATGGCTACACCTTC. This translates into CASSERQGHGYTF.

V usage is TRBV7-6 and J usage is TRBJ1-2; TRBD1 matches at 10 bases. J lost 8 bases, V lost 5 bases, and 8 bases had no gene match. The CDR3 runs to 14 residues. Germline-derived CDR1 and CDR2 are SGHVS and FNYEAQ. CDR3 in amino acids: CASSQAGTGDGYTF. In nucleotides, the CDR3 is TGTGCCAGCAGCCAGGCCGGGACAGGGGACGGCTACACCTTC.

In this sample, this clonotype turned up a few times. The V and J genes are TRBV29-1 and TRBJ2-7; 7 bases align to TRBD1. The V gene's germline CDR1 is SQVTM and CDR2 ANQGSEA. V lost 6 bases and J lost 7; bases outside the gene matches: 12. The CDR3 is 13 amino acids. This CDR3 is CSVFAQGVGEQYF. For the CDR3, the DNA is TGCAGCGTCTTCGCCCAGGGGGTTGGGGAGCAGTACTTC.

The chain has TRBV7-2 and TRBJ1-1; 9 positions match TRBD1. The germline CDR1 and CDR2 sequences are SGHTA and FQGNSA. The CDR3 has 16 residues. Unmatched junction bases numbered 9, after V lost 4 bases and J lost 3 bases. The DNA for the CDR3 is TGTGCCAGCAGCTATATCCACAGGGGGCTGGACACTGAAGCTTTCTTT. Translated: CASSYIHRGLDTEAFF. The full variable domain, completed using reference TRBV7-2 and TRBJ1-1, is GAGVSQSPSNKVTEKGKDVELRCDPISGHTALYWYRQSLGQGLEFLIYFQGNSAPDKSGLPSDRFSAERTGGSVSTLTIQRTQQEDSAVYLCASSYIHRGLDTEAFFGQGTRLTVV.

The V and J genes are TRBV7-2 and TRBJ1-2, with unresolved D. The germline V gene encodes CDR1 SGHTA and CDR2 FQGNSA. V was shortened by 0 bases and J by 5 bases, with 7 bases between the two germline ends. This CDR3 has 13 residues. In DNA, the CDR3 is TGTGCCAGCAGCTTAGCCACTAGGTATGGCTACACCTTC. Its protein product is CASSLATRYGYTF.

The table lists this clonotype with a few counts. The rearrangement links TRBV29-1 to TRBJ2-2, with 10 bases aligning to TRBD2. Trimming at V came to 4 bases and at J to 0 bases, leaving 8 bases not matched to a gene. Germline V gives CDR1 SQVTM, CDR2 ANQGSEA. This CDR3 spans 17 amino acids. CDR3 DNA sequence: TGCAGCGTTGGACTGGGTGGACTAGCGGCGAACACCGGGGAGCTGTTTTTT. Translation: CSVGLGGLAANTGELFF.

The chain's CDR3 is CASSPPWGLQETQYF. CDR3 bases: TGCGCCAGCAGCCCCCCCTGGGGACTACAAGAGACCCAGTACTTC. This rearrangement joins TRBV4-3 to TRBJ2-5; TRBD2 agrees at 7 bases. Germline V gives CDR1 LGHNA, CDR2 YSLEER. CDR3 length: 15 residues. J lost 2 bases, V lost 4 bases, and 7 bases had no gene match.

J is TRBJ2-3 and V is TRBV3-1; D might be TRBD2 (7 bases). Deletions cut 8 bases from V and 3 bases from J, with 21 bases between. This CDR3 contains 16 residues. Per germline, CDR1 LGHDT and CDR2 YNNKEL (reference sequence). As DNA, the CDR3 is TGTGCCAGCTCCCTAAGGGGGGGCCGGGGGACAGATACGCAGTATTTT. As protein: CASSLRGGRGTDTQYF.

The CDR3 coding sequence is TGTGCCAGCAGCTTAGAAATAGGGGGAGAGACCCAGTACTTC. Protein product: CASSLEIGGETQYF. V is TRBV7-2 and J is TRBJ2-5, with a possible D match to TRBD1 (6 bases). This CDR3 is 14 amino acids long. Germline lookup yields CDR1 SGHTA and CDR2 FQGNSA. V lost 1 base, J lost 4 bases, and 10 bases lay in between. Filled out from reference TRBV7-2 and TRBJ2-5, the complete variable domain reads GAGVSQSPSNKVTEKGKDVELRCDPISGHTALYWYRQSLGQGLEFLIYFQGNSAPDKSGLPSDRFSAERTGGSVSTLTIQRTQQEDSAVYLCASSLEIGGETQYFGPGTRLLVL.

The CDR3 coding sequence is TGTGCCACCAGCGGGCAGGACCACTACAATGAGCAGTTCTTC. Its translation is CATSGQDHYNEQFF. V is TRBV15 and J is TRBJ2-1; D remains ambiguous. Trimming took off 5 bases at V and 3 bases at J, with 11 bases between the two ends. The V gene's germline CDR1 is LNHNV and CDR2 YYDKDF (reference sequence). The CDR3 runs to 14 residues.

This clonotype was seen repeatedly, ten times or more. CDR3: CASSILDSTEAFF. For the CDR3, the DNA is TGTGCCAGCAGCATACTGGACAGCACTGAAGCTTTCTTT. This sequence joins TRBV2 and TRBJ1-1, with D possibly matching TRBD1 (6 bases). There are 13 residues in the CDR3. V shed 6 bases and J shed 4 bases, with 12 bases lying between them. Germline V gene sequence: CDR1 SNHLY, CDR2 FYNNEI.

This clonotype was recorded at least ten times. CDR3 bases: TGCAGCGTTGTACCTAAAGATACGCAGTATTTT. Translation gives CSVVPKDTQYF. The chain employs TRBV29-1 and TRBJ2-3; D gene unclear. Germline CDR1 is SQVTM and CDR2 is ANQGSEA. CDR3 size: 11 residues. V was shortened by 4 bases and J by 5 bases, with 7 bases between the two germline ends.

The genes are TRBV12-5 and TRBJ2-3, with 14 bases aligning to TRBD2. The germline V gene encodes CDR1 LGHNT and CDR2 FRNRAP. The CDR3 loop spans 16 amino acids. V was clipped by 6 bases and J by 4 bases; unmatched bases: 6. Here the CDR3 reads CASGTGTSGSADTQYF. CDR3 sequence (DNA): TGTGCTAGTGGCACCGGGACTAGCGGGAGTGCAGATACGCAGTATTTT.

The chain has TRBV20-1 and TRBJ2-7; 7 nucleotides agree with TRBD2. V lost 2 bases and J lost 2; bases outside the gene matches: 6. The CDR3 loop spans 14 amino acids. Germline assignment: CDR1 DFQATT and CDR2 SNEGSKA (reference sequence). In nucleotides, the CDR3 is TGCAGTGCTAGATGGCGGGAGCTGCCCTACGAGCAGTACTTC. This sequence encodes CSARWRELPYEQYF.

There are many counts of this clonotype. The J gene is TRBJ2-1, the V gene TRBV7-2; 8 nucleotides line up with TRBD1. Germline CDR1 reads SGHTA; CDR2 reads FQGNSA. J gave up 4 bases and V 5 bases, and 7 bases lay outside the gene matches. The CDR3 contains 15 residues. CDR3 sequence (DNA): TGTGCCAGCAGCCAGGGGGCCTCCAGGTACAATGAGCAGTTCTTC. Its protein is CASSQGASRYNEQFF.

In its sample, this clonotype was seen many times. The CDR3 coding sequence is TGTGCCAGCAGCCAAGTCGGAGCGGGGGCTGAAGCTTTCTTT. This codes for CASSQVGAGAEAFF. The chain carries TRBV14 and TRBJ1-1; a possible D gene is TRBD1 (5 bases). Germline assignment: CDR1 SGHDN and CDR2 FVKESK. The CDR3 runs 14 residues. Trimming cost V 1 base and J 6 bases, with 12 bases left between them.

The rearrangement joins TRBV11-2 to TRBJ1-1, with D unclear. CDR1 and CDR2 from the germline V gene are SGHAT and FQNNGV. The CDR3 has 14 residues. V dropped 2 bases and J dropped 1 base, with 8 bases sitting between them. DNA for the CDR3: TGTGCCAGCAGCTTAAGACCCCAGAACACTGAAGCTTTCTTT. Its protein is CASSLRPQNTEAFF.

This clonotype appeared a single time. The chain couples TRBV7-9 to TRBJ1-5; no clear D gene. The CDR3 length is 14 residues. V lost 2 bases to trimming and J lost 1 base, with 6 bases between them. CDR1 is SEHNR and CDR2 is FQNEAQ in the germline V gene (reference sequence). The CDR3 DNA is TGTGCCAGCAGCTTACTAGGGAGCAATCAGCCCCAGCATTTT. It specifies CASSLLGSNQPQHF.

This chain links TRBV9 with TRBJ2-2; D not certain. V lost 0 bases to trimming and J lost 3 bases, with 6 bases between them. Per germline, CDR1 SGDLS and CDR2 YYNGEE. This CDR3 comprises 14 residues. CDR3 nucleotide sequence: TGTGCCAGCAGCGTAGTTAGGGACACCGGGGAGCTGTTTTTT. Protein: CASSVVRDTGELFF.

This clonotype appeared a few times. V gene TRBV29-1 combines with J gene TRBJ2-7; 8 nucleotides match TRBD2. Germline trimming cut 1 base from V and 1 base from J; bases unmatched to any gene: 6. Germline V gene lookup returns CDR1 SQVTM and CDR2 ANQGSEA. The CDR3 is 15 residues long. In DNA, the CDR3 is TGCAGCGTTGAAGTGGAGCGGGGGCCTTCCTACGAGCAGTACTTC. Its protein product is CSVEVERGPSYEQYF.